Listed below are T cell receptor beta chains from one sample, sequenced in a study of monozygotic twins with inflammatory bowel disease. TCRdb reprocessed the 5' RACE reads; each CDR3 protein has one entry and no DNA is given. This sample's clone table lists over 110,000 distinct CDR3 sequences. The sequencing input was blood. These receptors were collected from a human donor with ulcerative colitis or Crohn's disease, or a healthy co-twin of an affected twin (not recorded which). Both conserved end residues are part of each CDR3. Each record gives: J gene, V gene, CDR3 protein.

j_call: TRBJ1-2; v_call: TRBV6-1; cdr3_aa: CASSRPGQGNYGYTF
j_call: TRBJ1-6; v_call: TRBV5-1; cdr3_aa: CASSPGLQGYNSPLHF
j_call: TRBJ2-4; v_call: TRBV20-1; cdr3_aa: CSAGDSDLSVQYF
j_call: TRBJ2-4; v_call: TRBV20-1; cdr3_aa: CSARDPKMGPNIQYF
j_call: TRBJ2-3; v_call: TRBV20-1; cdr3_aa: CSAPTGPRVEVWTDTQYF
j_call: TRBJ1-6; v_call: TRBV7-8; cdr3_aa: CASSFRVVGSYNSPLHF
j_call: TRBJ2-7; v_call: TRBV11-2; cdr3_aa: CASSFTGTSYYEHYF
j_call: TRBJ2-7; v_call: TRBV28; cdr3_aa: CASSSSGESYEQYF
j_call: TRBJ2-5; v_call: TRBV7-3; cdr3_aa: CASSRRWTKQETQYF
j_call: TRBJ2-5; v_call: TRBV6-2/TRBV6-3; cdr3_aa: CASKGEAAGETQYF
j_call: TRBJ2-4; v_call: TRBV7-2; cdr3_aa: CASSAPGQTQYF
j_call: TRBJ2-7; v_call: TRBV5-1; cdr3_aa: CASSLDIRNSYEQYF
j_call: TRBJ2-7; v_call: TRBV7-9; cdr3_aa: CASSPTSGGLYEQYF
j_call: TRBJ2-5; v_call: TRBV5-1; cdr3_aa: CASSSSGTKETQYF
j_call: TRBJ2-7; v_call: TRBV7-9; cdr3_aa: CASSQGLGSYEQYF
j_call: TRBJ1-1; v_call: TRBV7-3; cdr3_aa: CASSPRGTSEAFF
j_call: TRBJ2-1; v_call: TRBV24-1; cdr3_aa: CATSGRTGPHNEQFF
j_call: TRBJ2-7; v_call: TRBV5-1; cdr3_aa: CASSLGGGRVYEQYF
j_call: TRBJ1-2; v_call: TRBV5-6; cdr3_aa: CASSLDERVYGYTF
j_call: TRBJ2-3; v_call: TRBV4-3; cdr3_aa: CASSQDYSGGFTDTQYF
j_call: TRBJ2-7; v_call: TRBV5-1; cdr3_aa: CASSPGTGDDSYEQYF
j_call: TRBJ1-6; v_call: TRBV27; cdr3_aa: CASSFGDRVSPLHF
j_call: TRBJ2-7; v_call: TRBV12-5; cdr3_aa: CASGPINLVKPYF
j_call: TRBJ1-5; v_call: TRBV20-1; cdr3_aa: CSASHPRYRVYGNQPQHF
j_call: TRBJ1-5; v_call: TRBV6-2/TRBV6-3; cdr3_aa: CASSDLTGNQPQHF
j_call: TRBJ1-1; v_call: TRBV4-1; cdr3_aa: CASRLGWTTEAFF
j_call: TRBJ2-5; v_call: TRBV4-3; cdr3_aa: CASSQDRGTSGIYQETQYF
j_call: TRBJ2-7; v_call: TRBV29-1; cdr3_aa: CSVLGGGSYEQYF
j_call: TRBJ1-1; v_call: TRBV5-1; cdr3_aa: CASSLDPQGVDTEAFF
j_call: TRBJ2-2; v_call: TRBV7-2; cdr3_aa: CASSSSSGELFF
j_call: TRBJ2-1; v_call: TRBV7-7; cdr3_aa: CASSPLAGGYNEQFF
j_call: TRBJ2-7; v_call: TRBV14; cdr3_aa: CASSQGHYPTYEQYF
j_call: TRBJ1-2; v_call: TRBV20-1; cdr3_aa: CSARLGGMSYGYTF
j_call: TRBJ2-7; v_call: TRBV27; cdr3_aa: CASSLLLAGGPYEQYF
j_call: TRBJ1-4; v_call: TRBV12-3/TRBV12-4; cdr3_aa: CASSLGSPNEKLFF
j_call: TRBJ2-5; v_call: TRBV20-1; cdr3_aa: CSAGQGDQETQYF